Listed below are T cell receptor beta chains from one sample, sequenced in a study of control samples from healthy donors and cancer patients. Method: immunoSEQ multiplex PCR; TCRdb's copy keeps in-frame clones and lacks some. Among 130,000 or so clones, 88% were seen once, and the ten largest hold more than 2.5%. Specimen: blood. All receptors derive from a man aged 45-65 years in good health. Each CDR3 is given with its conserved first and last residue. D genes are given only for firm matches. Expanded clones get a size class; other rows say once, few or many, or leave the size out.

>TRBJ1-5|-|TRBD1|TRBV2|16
CASSAGQDYSNQPQHF
TGTGCCAGCAGTGCCGGACAGGACTATAGCAATCAGCCCCAGCATTTT
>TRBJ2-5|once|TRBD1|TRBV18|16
CASSPLSGTVRETQYF
TGTGCCAGCTCACCACTCTCAGGGACAGTGCGAGAGACCCAGTACTTC
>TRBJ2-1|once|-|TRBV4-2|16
CASSQDLDSMPNEQFF
TGTGCCAGCAGCCAAGATCTCGACTCCATGCCCAATGAGCAGTTCTTC
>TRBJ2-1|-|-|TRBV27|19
CASSPPSRRGVGRVYEQFF
TGTGCCAGCAGTCCACCCTCTCGAAGGGGGGTAGGCAGGGTCTATGAGCAGTTCTTC
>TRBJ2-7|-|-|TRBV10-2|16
CASSESVRTATHEQYF
TGCGCCAGCAGTGAGTCTGTTAGGACAGCCACCCACGAGCAGTACTTC
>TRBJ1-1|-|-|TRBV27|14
CASSLRKGHTEAFF
TGTGCCAGCAGTTTACGAAAAGGACACACTGAAGCTTTCTTT
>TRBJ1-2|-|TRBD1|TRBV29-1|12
CSAGQGLSGYTF
TGCAGCGCCGGACAGGGATTAAGTGGCTACACCTTC
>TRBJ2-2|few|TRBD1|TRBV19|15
CASSSGTANTGELFF
TGTGCCAGTAGTTCCGGGACAGCGAACACCGGGGAGCTGTTTTTT
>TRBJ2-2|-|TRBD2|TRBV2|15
CASSASGGAQGELFF
TGTGCCAGCAGCGCTAGCGGGGGGGCGCAGGGGGAGCTGTTTTTT
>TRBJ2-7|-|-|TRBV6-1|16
CASSEVGADFSYEQYF
TGTGCCAGCAGTGAAGTTGGGGCAGACTTCTCCTACGAGCAGTACTTC
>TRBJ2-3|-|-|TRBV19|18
CASSPFALWAGSTDTQYF
TGTGCCAGTAGTCCCTTCGCCCTATGGGCCGGGAGCACAGATACGCAGTATTTT
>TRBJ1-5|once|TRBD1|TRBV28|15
CASSPTQGGGQPQHF
TGTGCCAGCAGTCCTACACAAGGGGGCGGTCAGCCCCAGCATTTT
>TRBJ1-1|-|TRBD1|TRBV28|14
CASRYSGQSTEAFF
TGTGCCAGCAGGTATTCGGGACAGAGCACTGAAGCTTTCTTT